The rows below give T cell receptor beta chains drawn from one sample of a study of blood T cells in healthy people across ages. TCRdb fed the 5' RACE reads into MiXCR, producing one record per CDR3 protein. The sample contains 730,000 or so distinct CDR3 sequences, 35% to 50% of which appear only once. The sample consisted of blood. Receptor source: a man older than 75 in good health. Both conserved end residues are part of each CDR3. The D gene is left open where the match is weak. For some rows the clone size is stated as once, few or many, or as a class when expanded; others skip it.

size	V	J	D	DNA	CDR3
few	TRBV20-1	TRBJ1-6	.	TGCAGTGCGGAGGGACGTAACTATAATTCACCCCTCCACTTT	CSAEGRNYNSPLHF
.	TRBV14	TRBJ2-1	.	TGTGCCAGCAGCCAAGTAGGGTGGGCCTACAATGAGCAGTTCTTC	CASSQVGWAYNEQFF
.	TRBV12-3/TRBV12-4	TRBJ1-1	TRBD1	TGTGCCAGCAGTAGACAGGGATCCCTCGCTGAAGCTTTCTTT	CASSRQGSLAEAFF
few	TRBV21-1	TRBJ2-4	.	TGTGCCAGCAGCCTCAGTGAACTAGCCAAAAACATTCAGTACTTC	CASSLSELAKNIQYF
.	TRBV14	TRBJ2-5	.	TGTGCCAGCAGCCAAGGGCGACAGGACTGGATGGAGACCCAGTACTTC	CASSQGRQDWMETQYF
.	TRBV3-1	TRBJ2-5	.	TGTGCCAGCAGCCAACGGGGGAGGAAAGAGACCCAGTACTTC	CASSQRGRKETQYF
.	TRBV20-1	TRBJ2-3	.	TGCAGTGCTAGGGCCCTGACCCGCACAGATACGCAGTATTTT	CSARALTRTDTQYF
.	TRBV11-1	TRBJ2-1	TRBD2	TGTGCCAGCAGCGCCCGGCTAGCGGGAGGTAAAGGGTTACACAATGAGCAGTTCTTC	CASSARLAGGKGLHNEQFF
.	TRBV3-1	TRBJ2-7	.	TGTGCCAGCACCCAGGGACTTCACTACGAGCAGTACTTC	CASTQGLHYEQYF
few	TRBV4-3	TRBJ2-3	.	TGCGCCAGCAGCCCGGAACGGGCAGATACGCAGTATTTT	CASSPERADTQYF
.	TRBV29-1	TRBJ2-7	.	TGCAGCGTTGGTATTGCAGGGCACCCCTACGAGCAGTACTTC	CSVGIAGHPYEQYF
few	TRBV5-1	TRBJ2-1	TRBD2	TGCGCCAGCAGCTTGGTAGCGGGGGAGCCCGGTGAGCAGTTCTTC	CASSLVAGEPGEQFF
.	TRBV20-1	TRBJ2-5	TRBD1	TGCAGTGCTAGAGACCCGGGACAGGGTCCCCAAGAGACCCAGTACTTC	CSARDPGQGPQETQYF
few	TRBV4-3	TRBJ1-2	.	TGCGCCAGCAGCCAAGTGGGGTCCCAGGGGTATGGTGGCTACACCTTC	CASSQVGSQGYGGYTF
few	TRBV6-5	TRBJ2-6	TRBD1	TGTGCCAGCAGTTACCGGGACAGTCGTACCTCCAGCTCTGGGGCCAACGTCCTGACTTTC	CASSYRDSRTSSSGANVLTF
many	TRBV29-1	TRBJ2-5	.	TGCAGCGTTGAAGGTCGGTTAGAGACCCAGTACTTC	CSVEGRLETQYF
.	TRBV28	TRBJ1-1	.	TGTGCCAGCAGTCTCGTGGGACAACCAAAGGCGGGGAACACTGAAGCTTTCTTT	CASSLVGQPKAGNTEAFF
.	TRBV18	TRBJ2-3	TRBD1	TGTGCCAGCTCACCAAAGGACAGGAGCACAGATACGCAGTATTTT	CASSPKDRSTDTQYF
few	TRBV7-9	TRBJ2-7	TRBD2	TGTGCCAGCAGCTTCGGGGGGGTCTACGAGCAGTACTTC	CASSFGGVYEQYF
.	TRBV20-1	TRBJ2-7	.	TGCAGTGCTATAGGTAGGGATTCCTACGAGCAGTACTTC	CSAIGRDSYEQYF
.	TRBV6-6	TRBJ1-1	.	TGTGCCAGCAGTTACGGCGGGACAAGGAACACTGAAGCTTTCTTT	CASSYGGTRNTEAFF
.	TRBV20-1	TRBJ2-5	TRBD2	TGCAGTGCTGGTACTAGCGGGAGGGAAGAGACCCAGTACTTC	CSAGTSGREETQYF
.	TRBV10-3	TRBJ2-1	.	TGTGCCATCAGTGAGTTACAGTCCTACAATGAGCAGTTCTTC	CAISELQSYNEQFF
few	TRBV27	TRBJ2-7	TRBD2	TGTGCCAGCAGTTACACCGGGACTAGCGGTTCCTACGAGCAGTACTTC	CASSYTGTSGSYEQYF
.	TRBV10-1	TRBJ2-1	TRBD2	TGCGCCAGCGGAACCACTAGCGGGAGTAAGAATGAGCAGTTCTTC	CASGTTSGSKNEQFF
many	TRBV4-1	TRBJ2-1	TRBD1	TGCGCCAGCAGCCAAGTTCAGGGGGCCTCCTACAATGAGCAGTTCTTC	CASSQVQGASYNEQFF
.	TRBV15	TRBJ2-5	.	TGTGCCACCAGCAGAGAGCTGGAGACCCAGTACTTC	CATSRELETQYF
many	TRBV7-9	TRBJ2-5	.	TGTGCCAGCAGCTTAGCAGCAGGGGCCCCTTTCCAAGAGACCCAGTACTTC	CASSLAAGAPFQETQYF
.	TRBV19	TRBJ1-2	.	TGTGCCAGTAGTCCGGGACGCAGCTATGGCTACACCTTC	CASSPGRSYGYTF
.	TRBV3-1	TRBJ2-5	TRBD1	TGTGCCAGCAGCCAAGATTTGTCCAGGGGGAAAGAGACCCAGTACTTC	CASSQDLSRGKETQYF
.	TRBV5-1	TRBJ1-2	.	TGCGCCAGCAAAGCCGGGTCTCAACCCACCGGTGGCTACACCTTC	CASKAGSQPTGGYTF
.	TRBV3-1	TRBJ1-2	.	TGTGCCAGCAGCCACGTCACAGGAAACTATGGCTACACCTTC	CASSHVTGNYGYTF
.	TRBV6-5	TRBJ2-1	.	TGTGCCAGCAGCCCCCGGGGGATCAATGAGCAGTTCTTC	CASSPRGINEQFF
few	TRBV6-2/TRBV6-3	TRBJ2-7	.	TGTGCCAGCAGTTACGTTTCCGGAACAGGCAGCTTCTCCTACAATGAGCAGTACTTC	CASSYVSGTGSFSYNEQYF
many	TRBV20-1	TRBJ2-7	.	TGCAGTGCTAGAACACAGCAACACGAGCAGTACTTC	CSARTQQHEQYF
.	TRBV4-3	TRBJ1-5	.	TGCGCCAGCAGCCAAGATGGGGTGAGCAATCAGCCCCAGCATTTT	CASSQDGVSNQPQHF
.	TRBV10-3	TRBJ2-7	.	TGTGCCATCAGTGAGCCCCCCTACGAGCAGTACTTC	CAISEPPYEQYF
.	TRBV4-1	TRBJ2-1	TRBD2	TGCGCCAGCAGCCAAGGCGTAGCGGGGGGCTACAATGAGCAGTTCTTC	CASSQGVAGGYNEQFF
.	TRBV7-6	TRBJ2-1	.	TGTGCCAGCAGCCTCACGAGCGGGCCACCCGGGTTTGAGCAGTTCTTC	CASSLTSGPPGFEQFF
many	TRBV4-3	TRBJ2-7	.	TGCGCCAGCAGCCAAGGGGTTGCGGGGGCTTACTACGAGCAGTACTTC	CASSQGVAGAYYEQYF
.	TRBV20-1	TRBJ1-2	.	TGCAGTGCTAGGGATCACCCTCCGGAAGGCTACACCTTC	CSARDHPPEGYTF
.	TRBV20-1	TRBJ2-7	TRBD2	TGCAGTGCTAGAGTCAGGAGCGGGATCTACGAGCAGTACTTC	CSARVRSGIYEQYF
.	TRBV7-9	TRBJ2-5	TRBD1	TGTGCCAGCACCCACTCCGGGACAGAGGTCCAAGAGACCCAGTACTTC	CASTHSGTEVQETQYF
few	TRBV9	TRBJ1-2	.	TGTGCCAGCAGCGCCGAACTCGGGATGGTAAATGGCTACACCTTC	CASSAELGMVNGYTF
few	TRBV27	TRBJ2-7	TRBD2	TGTGCCAGCAGTCCCCCTTTAGGCGGGGGAAACAATGCCTACGAGCAGTACTTC	CASSPPLGGGNNAYEQYF